This T cell receptor beta chain was documented in a study of OX40 agonist ivuxolimab in advanced cancers. For the wider study: Ivuxolimab, which targeted the costimulatory receptor OX40 (CD134), was an agonistic, fully human IgG2 monoclonal antibody. Of the 50 to 55 patients in dose escalation, around 20 had hepatocellular carcinoma, about 15 had melanoma, 9 had renal cell carcinoma and 9 had head and neck cancer. Three dose-escalation patients achieved partial responses, one with hepatocellular carcinoma and two with cutaneous melanoma. The paper covers the monotherapy dose-escalation part of the phase I ivuxolimab trial, which included N of about 50 patients. In the dose-escalation cohort, 75% to 85% of patients were male, and the mean age was 60 years with a range of roughly 23 to 79. Patients were allowed to have had prior anti-PD-1, anti-PD-L1 or anti-CTLA-4 therapy, and 40% of the dose-escalation patients had previously received checkpoint inhibitors. Intravenous ivuxolimab was administered to patients every 2 weeks at six dose levels: 0.01, 0.1, 0.3, 1.5, 3 and 10 mg/kg. Peripheral TCRbeta sequencing aimed to test whether ivuxolimab altered TCR sequence diversity and caused clonal T-cell expansion.

The cysteine opens and the phenylalanine closes a CDR3 of 16 amino acids. The sequence is cut down to CDR3 DNA, 48 bases in frame from base 1. The germline V gene (reference sequence) yields LNHDA for CDR1 and SQIVND for CDR2. Cut back by 0 bases and 1 base, the V and J ends lie 7 bases apart. The trial excluded patients who had a history of autoimmune disease or who were on systemic immunosuppression. In every dose cohort, peripheral blood was drawn for TCR sequencing at baseline, cycle 4 day 1, and cycle 7 day 1. Samples came from an open-label, multicenter, first-in-human phase I dose-escalation trial of ivuxolimab. The trial enrolled adults with locally advanced or metastatic head and neck squamous cell, hepatocellular, melanoma or renal cell carcinoma. Before TCR sequencing, CD4+ T cells and CD8+ T cells from peripheral blood were sorted into separate populations. This clone came up a few times. The clone's antigen remains unknown. No clone much larger than this one lies a single base away; base qualities are absent.

Results and caveats for the whole study, not just this receptor: Low levels of normalized T-cell clonal expansion were also shown by some nonresponding patients. Partial responders in the 0.1-3.0 mg/kg groups had among the lowest normalized peripheral clonal expansion, especially among CD8+ T cells. At doses of 0.1 to 3.0 mg/kg, clonal expansion of both CD4+ and CD8+ T cells in blood was seen between baseline and week 6. Which antigens the clonally expanded peripheral T cells were specific for was not determined. After ivuxolimab, expanded clones were on average more numerous among CD8+ T cells than among CD4+ T cells.

For sequencing of the TCRbeta CDR3 region, genomic DNA was extracted from the sorted cells. The immunoSEQ Assay was used to sequence the TCRbeta CDR3 regions. TCRdb's version of the immuneACCESS table is confined to in-frame rearrangements and falls short of the full clone set. An unresolved V gene accounts for under half of the shortfall where checked; the remainder is of unknown origin. The sample table records 65,000 to 95,000 clones; roughly nine tenths of these occur just once. The top ten constitute roughly 0.19% of the sample. The rearrangement joined TRBV19 to TRBJ2-6; there is no confident call for the D gene. The sample here was CD4+ or CD8+ T cells sorted from blood, taken in a trial of the OX40 agonist ivuxolimab. The TCR sequence derives from an adult with an advanced solid tumor such as melanoma, head and neck, liver or kidney cancer. The DNA sequence reads TGTGCCAGTAGTATAGATTTGGTTTCTGGGGCCAACGTCCTGACTTTC. Its protein is CASSIDLVSGANVLTF.